The 31 T cell receptor beta chains listed next were all sequenced from one sample in a study of human T cells and chemical hapten exposure. Documented time point: patch test 2, 6 weeks after DPC sensitization. As for treatment: therapeutic diphenylcyclopropenone sensitization with weekly scalp DPC. TCRdb re-called the RACE reads with MiXCR, one entry per CDR3 protein. The data contain tens of thousands of distinct CDR3 sequences, more than 6.5% of them singletons. Source: whole blood, taken in connection with sensitization to the hapten diphenylcyclopropenone (DPC). The receptors were gathered from a woman younger than 45 with alopecia areata. Some clones in this sample may be carry-over from other donors' samples.

This clonotype is judged medium-sized (0.01 to 0.1%). The rearrangement joins TRBV11-2 to TRBJ1-3; D ambiguous. Trimming cost V 3 bases and J 2 bases, with 2 bases left between them. The CDR3 is made up of 12 amino acids. Germline CDR1 SGHAT, CDR2 FQNNGV. CDR3: CASSFPGNTIYF. CDR3 bases: TGTGCCAGCAGCTTCCCTGGAAACACCATATATTTT.

This clonotype was seen at least ten times. The chain carries TRBV15 and TRBJ2-7; TRBD1 matches 9 bases. V lost 0 bases to trimming and J lost 13 bases; unmatched junction nucleotides: 10. CDR1 and CDR2 (germline): LNHNV, YYDKDF (reference sequence). This CDR3 is built from 14 residues. The CDR3, as DNA: TGTGCCACCAGCAGAGAGAAAAGGGGGGACAGGGTCTACTTC. Protein product: CATSREKRGDRVYF.

This clonotype was counted at least ten times. The genes are TRBV20-1 and TRBJ1-3; 8 bases map to TRBD1. The CDR3 has 15 residues. The ends lost 3 bases at V and 2 bases at J; junction bases unmatched: 6. The germline V gene encodes CDR1 DFQATT and CDR2 SNEGSKA (reference sequence). The CDR3 reads CSASETGDAGNTIYF. The CDR3 nucleotides are TGCAGTGCTAGTGAGACAGGGGATGCTGGAAACACCATATATTTT.

This clonotype has ten or more counts. This sequence joins TRBV20-1 and TRBJ2-2, with D perhaps assigned TRBD1 or TRBD2 (5 bases each). Germline CDR1 reads DFQATT; CDR2 reads SNEGSKA (reference sequence). The CDR3 has 15 residues. V lost 1 base and J lost 0, with 9 bases in between. CDR3 loop: CSARGGDTNTGELFF. Here the CDR3 DNA reads TGCAGTGCTAGAGGAGGGGATACGAACACCGGGGAGCTGTTTTTT.

This chain joins TRBV6-6 and TRBJ1-1; 7 bases align to TRBD1. Per the germline V gene, CDR1 is MNHNY and CDR2 is SVGAGI (reference sequence). Germline trimming cut 7 bases from V and 5 bases from J; bases unmatched to any gene: 13. This CDR3 is built from 15 residues. The CDR3 DNA is TGTGCCAGCACCGAGGGGGCAGGGATTATTACTGAAGCTTTCTTT. Translation gives CASTEGAGIITEAFF.

A few counts support this clonotype. Mismatch with germline at one junction end may stem from a read error. V gene TRBV30 combines with J gene TRBJ1-2; 10 bases fit TRBD1. This CDR3 is built from 12 residues. The germline CDR1 and CDR2 sequences are GTSNPN and SVGIG (reference sequence). The CDR3 DNA sequence: TGTGCCTGGAGTTCCTCCCTGGGACAGGGGTACTTC. Protein: CAWSSSLGQGYF.

The CDR3 loop is CASRKQQGRLGSTEAFF. Here the CDR3 DNA reads TGTGCCAGCAGGAAACAGCAGGGTAGATTGGGAAGCACTGAAGCTTTCTTT. This chain uses TRBV2 with TRBJ1-1; D is possibly TRBD1 (5 bases). The length of the CDR3 is 17 residues. V gave up 6 bases and J gave up 4 bases, with 24 bases separating them. The germline CDR1 and CDR2 sequences are SNHLY and FYNNEI.

This clonotype was seen at least ten times. The chain combines TRBV12-3 or TRBV12-4 with TRBJ2-1; D gene uncertain. Trimming shortened V by 6 bases and J by 5 bases, and 11 bases separated the two germline ends. There are 13 residues in the CDR3. CDR3 residues: CASRHDTNNEQFF. DNA of the CDR3: TGTGCCAGCAGACACGATACTAACAATGAGCAGTTCTTC.

There are many counts of this clonotype. This rearrangement joins TRBV7-9 to TRBJ1-1, with D uncertain. Germline V gene data show CDR1 as SEHNR and CDR2 as FQNEAQ (reference sequence). This CDR3 contains 17 residues. V was pared by 5 bases and J by 0 bases, with 19 bases between. This CDR3 reads CASSLSTWGFMNTEAFF. CDR3 nucleotide sequence: TGTGCCAGCAGCCTTTCGACTTGGGGTTTTATGAACACTGAAGCTTTCTTT.

This chain uses TRBV18 with TRBJ1-2; D gene ambiguous. Between the trimmed V and J ends, which lost 3 bases and 8 bases, there was a span of 16 bases. The CDR3 has 14 residues. CDR1 is KGHSH, CDR2 LQKENI, per germline. The CDR3 DNA sequence: TGTGCCAGCTCACCCGGCGGGAACTATGTCGGCTACACCTTC. This sequence encodes CASSPGGNYVGYTF.

This chain links TRBV5-1 with TRBJ1-5; a possible D gene is TRBD1 (6 bases). The germline V gene has CDR1 SGHRS and CDR2 YFSETQ. The CDR3 has 13 amino acids. V was cut by 2 bases and J by 5 bases, with 8 bases left in between. CDR3 sequence reads: CASSLSGDQPQHF. Here the CDR3 DNA reads TGCGCCAGCAGCTTATCAGGGGATCAGCCCCAGCATTTT.

Only a few counts were recorded for this clonotype. The J gene is TRBJ1-1, the V gene TRBV20-1, with D possibly TRBD1 on 6 matching bases. The CDR3 has 16 amino acids. Per germline, CDR1 DFQATT and CDR2 SNEGSKA (reference sequence). The V gene lost 0 bases and the J gene lost 1 base, with 15 bases spanning the gap. The CDR3 sequence is CSARDSKTGQNTEAFF. CDR3 sequence (DNA): TGCAGTGCTAGAGATTCAAAGACAGGACAGAACACTGAAGCTTTCTTT.

This clonotype has ten or more counts. The chain has TRBV9 and TRBJ2-1; 7 bases map to TRBD1. The CDR3 runs 15 residues. Germline trimming cut 4 bases from V and 3 bases from J; bases unmatched to any gene: 7. The germline gives CDR1 SGDLS, CDR2 YYNGEE. CDR3 nucleotide sequence: TGTGCCAGCAGCCTGGACGGGACAGACTACAATGAGCAGTTCTTC. It is translated as CASSLDGTDYNEQFF.

This clonotype was detected ten times or more. The gene calls are TRBV6-5 and TRBJ1-5, with D tentatively TRBD1 (6 bases). The germline V gene has CDR1 MNHEY and CDR2 SVGAGI. The CDR3 covers 13 residues. V was shortened by 8 bases and J by 6 bases, with 14 bases between the two germline ends. The CDR3: CASSRQEGQPQHF. CDR3 coding DNA: TGTGCCAGCTCCCGACAGGAGGGTCAGCCCCAGCATTTT.

This clonotype has just a few counts. V and J are TRBV12-3 or TRBV12-4 and TRBJ1-2, with a possible D match to TRBD1 (5 bases). The CDR3 has 13 residues. V dropped 6 bases and J dropped 4 bases, with 12 bases sitting between them. The chain's CDR3 is CASRRGTAYGYTF. In nucleotides, the CDR3 is TGTGCCAGCAGGCGAGGGACGGCCTATGGCTACACCTTC.

The chain recombines TRBV5-1 with TRBJ2-7; D gene ambiguous. CDR1 is SGHRS and CDR2 is YFSETQ in the germline V gene. Trimming stripped 2 bases from V and 2 bases from J, with 11 bases between. The CDR3 is 14 amino acids. The CDR3 nucleotides read TGCGCCAGCAGCTTTTCTCCCGGACCCTACGAGCAGTACTTC. It encodes CASSFSPGPYEQYF.

V and J are TRBV11-2 and TRBJ2-7; possible D gene TRBD2, 6 bases. CDR3 length: 17 residues. V dropped 4 bases and J dropped 3 bases, with 22 bases sitting between them. CDR1 is SGHAT, CDR2 FQNNGV, per germline. The CDR3 here is CASSSRRGRGALYEQYF. In DNA, the CDR3 is TGTGCCAGCAGCTCGCGAAGGGGCCGCGGGGCCCTCTACGAGCAGTACTTC. Full variable domain (rest looked up from reference TRBV11-2 and TRBJ2-7): EAGVAQSPRYKIIEKRQSVAFWCNPISGHATLYWYQQILGQGPKLLIQFQNNGVVDDSQLPKDRFSAERLKGVDSTLKIQPAKLEDSAVYLCASSSRRGRGALYEQYFGPGTRLTVT.

This clonotype was seen more than once but under ten times. The V call is TRBV6-5, the J call TRBJ1-1, with D unresolved. CDR3 length: 13 residues. Between the trimmed V and J ends, which lost 6 bases and 1 base, there was a span of 9 bases. The V gene's germline CDR1 is MNHEY and CDR2 SVGAGI. CDR3 amino acids: CASSLARNTEAFF. For the CDR3, the DNA is TGTGCCAGCAGCCTGGCCAGGAACACTGAAGCTTTCTTT.

The sample holds a few counts of this clonotype. V and J are TRBV6-5 and TRBJ1-5, with a possible D match to TRBD1 (6 bases). This CDR3 has 17 residues. CDR1 is MNHEY and CDR2 is SVGAGI in the germline V gene. The V and J ends lost 0 bases and 5 bases respectively, with 17 bases between them. The CDR3 sequence is CASSYSWSRGEDQPQHF. The CDR3 DNA reads TGTGCCAGCAGTTACTCGTGGTCCAGGGGTGAGGATCAGCCCCAGCATTTT.

This sequence joins TRBV20-1 and TRBJ1-5; 7 nucleotides line up with TRBD1. The CDR3 loop spans 17 amino acids. CDR1 DFQATT and CDR2 SNEGSKA come from the germline V gene (reference sequence). Trimming removed 6 bases from V and 0 bases from J; junction bases left unmatched: 14. The CDR3 loop is CSAQHPNRGYSNQPQHF. CDR3 nucleotide sequence: TGCAGTGCCCAACACCCTAACAGGGGATATAGCAATCAGCCCCAGCATTTT.

This clonotype appeared a few times. The junction differs from germline at one of its ends, possibly a read error. This rearrangement joins TRBV29-1 to TRBJ1-2, with D perhaps TRBD1 (6 bases). Germline values: CDR1 SQVTM, CDR2 ANQGSEA. The CDR3 spans 12 residues. CDR3 coding DNA: TGCAGCGTTGAGTGGTCAGGGGAAGGCGACAACTTC. This encodes CSVEWSGEGDNF.

This clonotype was found many times. The chain carries TRBV11-2 and TRBJ2-3; 10 nucleotides agree with TRBD2. CDR1 and CDR2 (germline): SGHAT, FQNNGV. The ends lost 3 bases at V and 0 bases at J; junction bases unmatched: 9. The CDR3 consists of 18 residues. CDR3 nucleotides: TGTGCCAGCAGCTTTGGACTAGCGGAGACTTCTAGCACAGATACGCAGTATTTT. Encoded protein: CASSFGLAETSSTDTQYF.

This clonotype was counted many times. This rearrangement joins TRBV12-3 or TRBV12-4 to TRBJ1-5; D is undetermined. The CDR3 contains 14 residues. V lost 5 bases to trimming and J lost 1 base, with 9 bases between them. CDR3 nucleotides: TGTGCCAGCAGTCAGCGGCGGAGCAATCAGCCCCAGCATTTT. This gives the protein CASSQRRSNQPQHF.

This CDR3 is CAWSSLSGGAGTQYF. The CDR3 nucleotides read TGTGCCTGGAGTTCCCTTAGCGGGGGGGCGGGGACCCAGTACTTC. This chain joins TRBV30 and TRBJ2-5; 11 bases line up with TRBD2. The V segment lost 2 bases and the J segment 7 bases; nucleotides outside the gene matches: 9. This CDR3 region has 15 residues. CDR1 and CDR2 (germline): GTSNPN, SVGIG (reference sequence).

There are many counts of this clonotype. This chain connects TRBV7-2 to TRBJ1-2; weak D call: TRBD1 (6 bases). The CDR3 runs 14 residues. Trimming pared 5 bases from V and 3 bases from J, leaving 13 bases between. In germline, CDR1 is SGHTA, CDR2 FQGNSA. The CDR3 DNA reads TGTGCCAGCAGCAAAGGGGGGGCATACTATGGCTACACCTTC. As protein: CASSKGGAYYGYTF.

This clonotype has a count of ten or more. The V call is TRBV27, the J call TRBJ1-2; 7 bases map to TRBD1. CDR3 size: 14 residues. Losses at the gene ends were 4 bases for V and 2 bases for J; bases not matched to a gene: 4. Germline-derived CDR1 and CDR2 are MNHEY and SMNVEV (reference sequence). CDR3 in amino acids: CASSWAQGNYGYTF. The CDR3 DNA follows: TGTGCCAGCAGTTGGGCACAGGGGAACTATGGCTACACCTTC.

The chain is built from TRBV7-9 and TRBJ2-1; D unclear. Germline V gives CDR1 SEHNR, CDR2 FQNEAQ (reference sequence). The V end lost 5 bases, the J end lost 0 bases, and 14 bases lay between the germline ends. CDR3 size: 16 residues. CDR3 bases: TGTGCCAGCAGCCGTTCCCGGACGGGCTCCTACAATGAGCAGTTCTTC. Translating gives CASSRSRTGSYNEQFF.

The genes are TRBV30 and TRBJ1-5; a possible D gene is TRBD1 (6 bases). Germline-derived CDR1 and CDR2 are GTSNPN and SVGIG (reference sequence). V lost 1 base and J 6 bases, leaving 10 bases between the germline ends. This CDR3 region has 13 residues. For the CDR3, the DNA is TGTGCCTGGAGTGCGGGGGGCAGTCAGCCCCAGCATTTT. This codes for CAWSAGGSQPQHF.

The CDR3 is CASSLGNTDTQYF. As DNA, the CDR3 is TGTGCCAGCAGTTTGGGCAACACAGATACGCAGTATTTT. The chain uses TRBV12-3 or TRBV12-4 and TRBJ2-3; D is ambiguous. Trimming stripped 3 bases from V and 2 bases from J, with 6 bases between. This CDR3 spans 13 amino acids.

This clonotype was detected ten times or more. The chain carries TRBV6-4 and TRBJ2-3; 13 positions agree with TRBD2. The CDR3 extends over 15 amino acids. Germline V gives CDR1 MRHNA, CDR2 SNTAGT. V lost 6 bases, J lost 6 bases, and 6 bases stayed unmatched. The CDR3 protein is CASSPTSGGLDTQYF. The CDR3 region has the DNA TGTGCCAGCAGCCCGACTAGCGGGGGGCTGGATACGCAGTATTTT.

This clonotype appeared many times. The V and J genes are TRBV18 and TRBJ2-1, with TRBD2 matching over 7 bases. V lost 0 bases to trimming and J lost 8 bases; unmatched junction nucleotides: 10. CDR3 length equals 16 residues. Germline V gives CDR1 KGHSH, CDR2 LQKENI. CDR3 nucleotides: TGTGCCAGCTCACCACCGAACGGGGGGAGGCTTGATGAGCAGTTCTTC. Residues: CASSPPNGGRLDEQFF.